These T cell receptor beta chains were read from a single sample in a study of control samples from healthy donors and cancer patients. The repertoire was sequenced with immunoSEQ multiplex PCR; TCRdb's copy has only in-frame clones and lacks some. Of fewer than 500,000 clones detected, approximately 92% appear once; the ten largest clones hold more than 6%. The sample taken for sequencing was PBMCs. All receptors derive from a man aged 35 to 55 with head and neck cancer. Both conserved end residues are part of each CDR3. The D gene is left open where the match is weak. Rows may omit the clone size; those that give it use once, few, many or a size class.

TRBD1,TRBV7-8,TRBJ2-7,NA,CASSWSRDRVSHEQYF,TGTGCCAGCAGCTGGTCCCGGGACAGGGTATCCCACGAGCAGTACTTC
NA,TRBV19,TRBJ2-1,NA,CATTGLSYNEQFF,TGTGCCACCACAGGTCTATCCTACAATGAGCAGTTCTTC
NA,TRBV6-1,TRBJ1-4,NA,CASSEARYLGGKLFF,TGTGCCAGCAGTGAAGCGCGTTACCTAGGGGGAAAACTGTTTTTT
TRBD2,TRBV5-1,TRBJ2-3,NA,CASSPLAGTDTQYF,TGCGCCAGCAGCCCTCTAGCGGGTACAGATACGCAGTATTTT
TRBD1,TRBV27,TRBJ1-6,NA,CASSRDRGNSPLHF,TGTGCCAGCAGTAGGGACAGGGGAAACTCACCCCTCCACTTT
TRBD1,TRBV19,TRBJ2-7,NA,CASSFSGTGASGYEQYF,TGTGCCAGTAGTTTTTCCGGGACAGGGGCAAGCGGCTACGAGCAGTACTTC
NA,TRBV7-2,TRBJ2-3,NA,CASSLQGGGTDTQYF,TGTGCCAGCAGCTTACAAGGAGGGGGCACAGATACGCAGTATTTT
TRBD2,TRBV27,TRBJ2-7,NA,CASGYGLAPAEQYF,TGTGCCAGCGGCTACGGACTAGCCCCGGCCGAGCAGTACTTC
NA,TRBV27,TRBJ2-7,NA,CASRTAANEQYF,TGTGCCAGCAGGACAGCGGCCAACGAGCAGTACTTC
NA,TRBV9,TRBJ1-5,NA,CASSRSSDGNQPQHF,TGTGCCAGCAGCCGATCCTCTGACGGCAATCAGCCCCAGCATTTT
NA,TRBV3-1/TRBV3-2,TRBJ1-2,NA,CASSQNRRGFYGYTF,TGTGCCAGCAGCCAGAACCGCAGGGGCTTCTATGGCTACACCTTC
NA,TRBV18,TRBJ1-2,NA,CASSEDSYGYTF,TGTGCCAGCTCAGAGGACAGCTATGGCTACACCTTC
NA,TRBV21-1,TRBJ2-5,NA,CASRIPGGEGTQYF,TGTGCCAGCAGGATACCGGGGGGCGAGGGGACCCAGTACTTC
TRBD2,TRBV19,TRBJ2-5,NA,CASSMWLAEETQYF,TGTGCCAGTAGTATGTGGCTAGCGGAAGAGACCCAGTACTTC
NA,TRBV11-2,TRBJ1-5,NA,CASSLGNHWEPQHF,TGTGCCAGCAGCTTAGGAAACCATTGGGAGCCCCAGCATTTT
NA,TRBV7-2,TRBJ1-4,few,CASSSTGLGEKLFF,TGTGCCAGCAGCTCAACAGGGTTGGGAGAAAAACTGTTTTTT
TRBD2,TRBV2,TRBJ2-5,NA,CASRASGQWETQYF,TGTGCCAGTAGGGCTAGCGGGCAGTGGGAGACCCAGTACTTC
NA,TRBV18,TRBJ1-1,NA,CASSLRGLEGTEAFF,TGTGCCAGCTCGCTCCGGGGACTTGAAGGGACTGAAGCTTTCTTT
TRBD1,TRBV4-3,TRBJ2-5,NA,CASSQVGTAKETQYF,TGCGCCAGCAGCCAAGTGGGGACAGCTAAAGAGACCCAGTACTTC
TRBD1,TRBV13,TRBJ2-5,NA,CASSLWLGWDRGQETQYF,TGTGCCAGCAGCTTATGGCTGGGGTGGGACAGGGGGCAGGAGACCCAGTACTTC
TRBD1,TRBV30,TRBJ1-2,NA,CAWSGRDREVGYTF,TGTGCCTGGAGTGGCCGGGACAGGGAGGTCGGCTACACCTTC
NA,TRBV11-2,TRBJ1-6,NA,CASSLGDNSSPLHF,TGTGCCAGCAGCTTAGGGGACAACAGTTCACCCCTCCACTTT